This TCR beta chain was obtained from a study of Ad26.COV2.S vaccination and SARS-CoV-2 variants (dated by TCRdb to the early 2020s). About the full investigation: TCRbeta repertoire sequencing served as the tool for gauging how specific and how broad the SARS-CoV-2-reactive T cell receptors were following Ad26.COV2.S vaccination. A total of around 32 samples were included in the TCR-sequenced set, comprising around 19 Ad26.COV2.S vaccine recipients, 5 placebo recipients and 8 SARS-CoV-2 convalescent individuals. The research as a whole found: According to the authors, total T cell responses may have been underestimated by the TCR breadth and depth analyses. Vaccine and placebo recipients had comparable non-spike TCR breadth, which fits with the vaccine containing only spike. Compared with placebo recipients, Ad26.COV2.S recipients showed higher spike-specific TCR breadth (P = 0.0014). Substantial breadth of spike-specific CD8+ and CD4+ T cell responses was reported after vaccination.

The immunoSEQ Assay was the method used to sequence TCRbeta CDR3 regions. After extraction, genomic DNA underwent amplification by bias-controlled multiplex PCR, followed by high-throughput sequencing. In the original analysis: To quantify the absolute abundance of every unique TCRbeta CDR3 region, sequences were collapsed and filtered. T cell fraction was estimated by normalizing TCRbeta template counts to usable DNA, which was measured by amplifying reference genes present in all nucleated cells. Repertoire TCRs were annotated as SARS-CoV-2-specific by exact matching of V gene, CDR3 amino acid sequence and J gene to a known reactive TCR set. The reference SARS-CoV-2 TCR set was derived from MIRA and filtered for enrichment in COVID-19-positive ImmuneCODE repertoires, a step that removed public or cross-reactive TCRs. Based on the MIRA antigens, annotated TCRs were further analysed at the level of specific ORF or position within ORF. Breadth was defined as the number of annotated unique rearrangements divided by the total number of unique productive rearrangements, and depth was defined as the summed frequency of the annotated unique rearrangements. Two-sided Wilcoxon rank-sum tests were used to compare TCR breadth between groups. This is the immuneACCESS table as TCRdb keeps it, with only in-frame sequences that have V and J called. A part of the clones is gone; compared with another copy, unresolved V genes explain less than half, and the rest is unexplained. D and trimming come from the DNA, and the V and J calls and clone size come from that table. For this sample there are about 98,000 clones; over 60% appear just once. Clones ranked in the top ten supply 17% of the sample.

Concerning this clone: What antigen it recognizes has not been identified. No base quality information exists; no much larger clone differs at one position.

In light of the paper, this sample's time point label describes: individuals recovered from natural SARS-CoV-2 infection. V and J are trimmed by 4 bases and 5 bases, and the gene matches miss 12 bases of the junction. Taken from the germline V gene (reference sequence), the CDR1 and CDR2 loops are SGHNT and YYREEE. Measured from the cysteine to the phenylalanine, the CDR3 is 16 residues long. Kept here is only the CDR3 DNA, which spans 48 bases and is read in frame from base 1. The sequence joins TRBV5-4 to TRBJ2-1; 7 of the junction bases match TRBD2. The sample here was peripheral blood, taken after recovery from COVID-19. This TCR was sampled from a human donor who had recovered from COVID-19. The DNA reads as follows: TGTGCCAGCAGCAACGATGGGGCTAGCGGACACAATGAGCAGTTCTTC. The resulting protein is CASSNDGASGHNEQFF.